This T cell receptor (beta chain) was sequenced during a study of shared clonotypes between healthy human individuals. The CDR3 totals 15 residues. CDR1 is SQVTM and CDR2 is ANQGSEA in the germline V gene. Study-level results: Specimens sampled were limited to blood, with tissue repertoires likely differing. Inspection by rarefaction showed sorted-subset sequencing to be incomplete despite large depth. Some clonotypes were shared by all four sorted-subset donors, while others were not shared. The non-shared ones had lower generation probabilities than the shared ones.

Naivety among CD8 cells was defined by CD45RO negativity and positive CCR7 selection, thereby excluding terminally differentiated effector memory CD45RA+ cells. The protocol was immunoSEQ multiplex PCR, while the TCRdb copy is restricted to in-frame clones and leaves out a portion. The repertoire holds 1.5 million to 2.5 million clones, with over 85% as singletons. As concerns this clone: The antigen is unknown.

The clonotype comes from a man between 18 and 29 years old in good health. Input material: naive CD8+ T cells sorted from blood. The gene calls are TRBV29-1 and TRBJ2-5; TRBD2 might be the D (6 bases). The DNA end is a closer match to TRBJ2-7, so the J assignment may be wrong. The CDR3 DNA reads as TGCAGCGTTGAAGACCCCGGGACTTCATCCTACGAGCAGTACTTC. Translating it yields CSVEDPGTSSYEQYF.